Described below is a single T cell receptor beta chain sequence and its context. This clonotype was detected a few times. The antigen this receptor binds is unknown. No base-level quality is on record; no much larger clone is a single base apart. V is pruned by 2 bases and J by 0 bases, leaving 9 bases of the junction without a gene match. Taken from the germline V gene, the CDR1 and CDR2 loops are SGHRS and YFSETQ. The CDR3 holds 18 amino acids from the cysteine to the phenylalanine. Solely the CDR3 DNA is kept, with 54 bases framed from the first base. The data were produced on an Illumina HiSeq 2500. Quantitative 5'-RACE with molecular barcodes was used to prepare TCR beta libraries. The authors' analysis ran thus. Disease-linked TCR variants were identified with a new computational method built on a probabilistic model of VDJ rearrangement. Starting from the raw public reads, TCRdb applied fastp trimming at Q25, assembled clones with MiXCR and retained in-frame beta chains. One record per CDR3 amino acid sequence lists the most common genes and DNA. The V and J calls, along with clone size, are taken from TCRdb and not from the paper's own processing. This sample gives about 800,000 distinct CDR3 sequences in total; 10% to 15% of them show up just once. The top ten clones comprise 0.45% to 0.6% of the sample.

The data stem from a study of CD8 T cells in ankylosing spondylitis (dated by TCRdb to 2017 to 2019). The study in broad terms: To find TCR variants linked to disease, the study profiled T cell receptor beta repertoires in ankylosing spondylitis patients and healthy donors. The full study cohort was made up of 25 ankylosing spondylitis patients and about a hundred healthy donors. Peripheral blood samples were taken, and synovial fluid was additionally collected from ankylosing spondylitis patients. General study outcomes and caveats: A TCR beta motif of several highly homologous amino acid variants appeared characteristic of blood from ankylosing spondylitis patients. Significant enrichment of the disease-linked clones was reported in matched synovial fluid samples from ankylosing spondylitis patients. Some motif variants were previously reported in synovial fluid and blood of reactive arthritis patients, suggesting common disease-initiation mechanisms. In peripheral blood, the disease-linked clones were found at relatively low frequencies and had a CD8+ phenotype.

Sequenced sample: blood, either unsorted or a sorted T cell fraction (not recorded which). The chain couples TRBV5-1 to TRBJ2-7; TRBD2 aligns with 12 central bases. The TCR sequence derives from a male donor with ankylosing spondylitis. The nucleotides are TGCGCCAGCAGCTTATGGGGGACTAGCGGGTCCATCTCCTACGAGCAGTACTTC. Its product reads: CASSLWGTSGSISYEQYF.